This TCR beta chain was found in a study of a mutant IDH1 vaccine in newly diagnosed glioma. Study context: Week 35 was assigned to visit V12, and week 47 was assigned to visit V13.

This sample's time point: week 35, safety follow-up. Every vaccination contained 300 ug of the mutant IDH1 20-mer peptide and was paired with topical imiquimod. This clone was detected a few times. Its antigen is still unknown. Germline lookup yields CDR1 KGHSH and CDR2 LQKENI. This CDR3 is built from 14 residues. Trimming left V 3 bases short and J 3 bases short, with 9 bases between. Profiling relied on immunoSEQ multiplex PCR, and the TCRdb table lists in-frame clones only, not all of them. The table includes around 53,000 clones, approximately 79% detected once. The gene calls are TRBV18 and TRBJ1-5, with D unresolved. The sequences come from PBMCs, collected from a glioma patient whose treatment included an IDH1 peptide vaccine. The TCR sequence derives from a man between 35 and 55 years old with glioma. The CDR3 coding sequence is TGTGCCAGCTCACCGGAGGCCTACAATCAGCCCCAGCATTTT. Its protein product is CASSPEAYNQPQHF.